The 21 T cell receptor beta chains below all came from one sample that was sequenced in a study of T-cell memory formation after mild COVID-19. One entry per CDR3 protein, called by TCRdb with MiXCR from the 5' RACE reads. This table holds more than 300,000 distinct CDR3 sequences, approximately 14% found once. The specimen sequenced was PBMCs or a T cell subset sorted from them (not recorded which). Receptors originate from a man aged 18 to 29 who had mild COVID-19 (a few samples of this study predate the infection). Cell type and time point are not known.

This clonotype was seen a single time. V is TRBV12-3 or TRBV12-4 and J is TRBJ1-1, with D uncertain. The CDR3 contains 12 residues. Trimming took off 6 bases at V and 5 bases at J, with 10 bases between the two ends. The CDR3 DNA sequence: TGTGCCAGCAGCCCAACGGCAACTGAAGCTTTCTTT. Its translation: CASSPTATEAFF.

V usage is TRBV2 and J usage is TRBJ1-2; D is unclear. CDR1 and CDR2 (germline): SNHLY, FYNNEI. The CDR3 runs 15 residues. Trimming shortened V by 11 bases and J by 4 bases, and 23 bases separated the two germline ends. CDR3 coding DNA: TGTGCCCGCACCCCGTGGGCAGCGAGACTCTATGGCTACACCTTC. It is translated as CARTPWAARLYGYTF.

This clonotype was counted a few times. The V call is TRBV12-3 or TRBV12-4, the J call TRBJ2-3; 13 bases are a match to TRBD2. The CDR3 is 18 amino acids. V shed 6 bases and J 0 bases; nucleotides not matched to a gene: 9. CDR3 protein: CASSGLAGDDTSTDTQYF. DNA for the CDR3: TGTGCCAGCAGCGGACTAGCGGGGGACGACACCAGCACAGATACGCAGTATTTT.

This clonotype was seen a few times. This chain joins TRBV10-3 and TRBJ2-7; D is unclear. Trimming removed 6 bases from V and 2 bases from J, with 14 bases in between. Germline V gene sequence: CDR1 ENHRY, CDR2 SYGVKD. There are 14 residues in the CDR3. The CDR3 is CAISSTDGAYEQYF. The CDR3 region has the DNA TGTGCCATCAGCTCTACGGACGGAGCCTACGAGCAGTACTTC.

As DNA, the CDR3 is TGCGCCAGCAGCTTGCAGGGGGCGGGAGAAAAACTGTTTTTT. Residues: CASSLQGAGEKLFF. The J gene is TRBJ1-4, the V gene TRBV5-1, with TRBD1 matching over 8 bases. This CDR3 region has 14 residues. With V trimmed by 1 base and J by 8 bases, 4 bases remained unmatched. Germline V gene data show CDR1 as SGHRS and CDR2 as YFSETQ.

The CDR3 DNA sequence: TGTGCCAGCAGTGCGACAGGGAGGTCGACACCCCTCCACTTT. Protein sequence: CASSATGRSTPLHF. The chain is built from TRBV25-1 and TRBJ1-6; 7 bases are shared with TRBD1. V shed 4 bases, J shed 11 bases, and the junction held 8 bases outside the gene matches. The CDR3 is 14 residues long. CDR1 and CDR2 (germline): MGHDK, SYGVNS.

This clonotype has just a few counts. The CDR3 coding sequence is TGTGCCAGCAGGGACAGGGGGCCTATCCGCGCTAGCGGGGGGAACACCGGGGAGCTGTTTTTT. Residues: CASRDRGPIRASGGNTGELFF. The genes are TRBV27 and TRBJ2-2; D might be TRBD1 (11 bases). CDR1 MNHEY and CDR2 SMNVEV come from the germline V gene (reference sequence). The CDR3 runs to 21 residues. V gave up 6 bases and J gave up 1 base, with 30 bases separating them.

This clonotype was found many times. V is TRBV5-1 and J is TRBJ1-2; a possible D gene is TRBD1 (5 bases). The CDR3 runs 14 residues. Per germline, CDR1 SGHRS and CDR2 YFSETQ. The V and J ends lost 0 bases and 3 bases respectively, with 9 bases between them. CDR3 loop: CASSLEGKDYGYTF. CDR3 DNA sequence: TGCGCCAGCAGCTTGGAGGGGAAGGACTATGGCTACACCTTC.

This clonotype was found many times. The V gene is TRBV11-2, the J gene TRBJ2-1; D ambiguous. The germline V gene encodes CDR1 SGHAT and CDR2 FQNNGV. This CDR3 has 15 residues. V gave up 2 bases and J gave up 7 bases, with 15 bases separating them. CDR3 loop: CASSLMEGRMNEQFF. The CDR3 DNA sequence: TGTGCCAGCAGCTTAATGGAAGGAAGGATGAATGAGCAGTTCTTC.

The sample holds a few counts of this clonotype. CDR3 loop: CASSHPRGTEGSDTQYF. The CDR3 DNA follows: TGTGCCAGCAGCCACCCCCGCGGGACAGAGGGGTCAGATACGCAGTATTTT. The genes are TRBV7-9 and TRBJ2-3; a possible D gene is TRBD1 (7 bases). Germline V gene sequence: CDR1 SEHNR, CDR2 FQNEAQ (reference sequence). This CDR3 is built from 17 residues. Trimming removed 5 bases at V and 4 bases at J, with 22 bases between.

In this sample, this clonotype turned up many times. The CDR3 sequence: CASSEGLQGNEQFF. The CDR3, as DNA: TGTGCCAGCAGCGAGGGCCTCCAGGGCAACGAGCAGTTCTTC. The J gene is TRBJ2-1, the V gene TRBV11-2; D tentatively reads TRBD1 or TRBD2 (5 bases each). The CDR3 sequence is 14 residues long. Germline assignment: CDR1 SGHAT and CDR2 FQNNGV. The ends were cut back, 5 bases at V and 10 bases at J, with 18 bases in the middle.

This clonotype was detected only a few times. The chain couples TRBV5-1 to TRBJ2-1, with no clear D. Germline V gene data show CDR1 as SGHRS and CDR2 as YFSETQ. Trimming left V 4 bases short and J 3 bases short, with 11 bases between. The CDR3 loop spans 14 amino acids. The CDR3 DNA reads TGCGCCAGCAGCACCTCCAAGGTCTACAATGAGCAGTTCTTC. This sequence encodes CASSTSKVYNEQFF.

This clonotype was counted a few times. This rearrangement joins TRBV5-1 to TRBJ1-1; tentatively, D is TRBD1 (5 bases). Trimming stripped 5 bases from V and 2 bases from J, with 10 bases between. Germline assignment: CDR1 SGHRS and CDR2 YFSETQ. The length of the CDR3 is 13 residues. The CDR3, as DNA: TGCGCCAGCAGGTACGACAGTAACACTGAAGCTTTCTTT. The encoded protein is CASRYDSNTEAFF.

CDR3 residues: CASRRDSPYEQYF. The CDR3 DNA sequence: TGTGCCAGCAGAAGGGACAGTCCCTACGAGCAGTACTTC. The rearrangement uses TRBV6-2 or TRBV6-3 and TRBJ2-7, with 7 bases identical to TRBD1. This CDR3 contains 13 residues. Trimming cost V 6 bases and J 2 bases; bases outside gene matches: 4. Germline V CDR1 and CDR2: MNHEY, SVGEGT.

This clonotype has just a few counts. The CDR3 DNA sequence: TGTGCCAGCAGTGAAGCGGGGGTCGGGTGGCAGTACGTC. Translated: CASSEAGVGWQYV. The chain couples TRBV6-1 to TRBJ2-7; possibly TRBD1 or TRBD2 for D (5 bases each). Germline V lookup: CDR1 MNHNS, CDR2 SASEGT. CDR3 length: 13 amino acids. V lost 0 bases and J 9 bases, leaving 12 bases between the germline ends.

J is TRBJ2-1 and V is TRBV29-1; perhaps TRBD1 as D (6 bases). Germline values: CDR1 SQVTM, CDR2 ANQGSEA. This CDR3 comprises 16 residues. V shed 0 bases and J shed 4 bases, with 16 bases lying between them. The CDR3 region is CSVEDLGQLLYNEQFF. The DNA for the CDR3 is TGCAGCGTTGAAGATCTCGGACAGTTATTGTACAATGAGCAGTTCTTC.

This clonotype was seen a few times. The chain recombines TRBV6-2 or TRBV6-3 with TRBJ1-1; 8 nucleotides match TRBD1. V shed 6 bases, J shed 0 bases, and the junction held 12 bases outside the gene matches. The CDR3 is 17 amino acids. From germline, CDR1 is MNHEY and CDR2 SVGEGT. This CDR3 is CASSRGRDRPMNTEAFF. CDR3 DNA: TGTGCCAGCAGCCGCGGCCGGGACAGGCCTATGAACACTGAAGCTTTCTTT.

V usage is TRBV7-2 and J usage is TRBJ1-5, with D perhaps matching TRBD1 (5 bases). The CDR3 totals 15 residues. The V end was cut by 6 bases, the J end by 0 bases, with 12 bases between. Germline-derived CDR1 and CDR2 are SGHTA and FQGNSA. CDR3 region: CASSRGDFSNQPQHF. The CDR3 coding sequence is TGTGCCAGCAGTCGAGGGGACTTTAGCAATCAGCCCCAGCATTTT.

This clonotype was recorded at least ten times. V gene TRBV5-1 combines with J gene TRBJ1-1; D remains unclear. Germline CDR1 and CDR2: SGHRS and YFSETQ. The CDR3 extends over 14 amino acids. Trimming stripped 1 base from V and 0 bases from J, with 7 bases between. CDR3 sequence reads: CASSLSPVNTEAFF. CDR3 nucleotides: TGCGCCAGCAGCTTGTCCCCAGTGAACACTGAAGCTTTCTTT.

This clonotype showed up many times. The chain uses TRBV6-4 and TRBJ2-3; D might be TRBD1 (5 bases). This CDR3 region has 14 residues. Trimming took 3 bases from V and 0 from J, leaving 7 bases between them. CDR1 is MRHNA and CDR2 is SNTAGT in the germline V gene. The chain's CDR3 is CASSEGRSTDTQYF. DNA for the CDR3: TGTGCCAGCAGTGAGGGGCGGAGCACAGATACGCAGTATTTT.

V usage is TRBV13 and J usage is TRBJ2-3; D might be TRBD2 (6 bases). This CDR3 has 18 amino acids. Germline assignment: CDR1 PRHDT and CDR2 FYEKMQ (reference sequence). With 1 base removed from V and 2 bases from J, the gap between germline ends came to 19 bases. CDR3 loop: CASSLAPPGRGYTDTQYF. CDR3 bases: TGTGCCAGCAGCTTAGCCCCTCCGGGGCGGGGCTACACAGATACGCAGTATTTT. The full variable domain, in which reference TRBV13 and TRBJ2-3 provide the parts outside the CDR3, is AAGVIQSPRHLIKEKRETATLKCYPIPRHDTVYWYQQGPGQDPQFLISFYEKMQSDKGSIPDRFSAQQFSDYHSELNMSSLELGDSALYFCASSLAPPGRGYTDTQYFGPGTRLTVL.